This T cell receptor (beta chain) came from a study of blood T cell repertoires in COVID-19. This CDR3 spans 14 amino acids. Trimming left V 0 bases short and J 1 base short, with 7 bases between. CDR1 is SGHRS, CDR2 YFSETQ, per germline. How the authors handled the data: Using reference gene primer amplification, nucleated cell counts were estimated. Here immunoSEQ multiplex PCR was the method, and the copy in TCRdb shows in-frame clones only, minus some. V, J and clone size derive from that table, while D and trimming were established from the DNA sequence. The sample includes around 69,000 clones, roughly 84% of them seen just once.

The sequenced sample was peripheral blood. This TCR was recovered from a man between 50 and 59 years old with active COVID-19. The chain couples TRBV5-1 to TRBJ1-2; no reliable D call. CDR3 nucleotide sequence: TGCGCCAGCAGCTTGGACAGCCTTAACTATGGCTACACCTTC. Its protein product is CASSLDSLNYGYTF.